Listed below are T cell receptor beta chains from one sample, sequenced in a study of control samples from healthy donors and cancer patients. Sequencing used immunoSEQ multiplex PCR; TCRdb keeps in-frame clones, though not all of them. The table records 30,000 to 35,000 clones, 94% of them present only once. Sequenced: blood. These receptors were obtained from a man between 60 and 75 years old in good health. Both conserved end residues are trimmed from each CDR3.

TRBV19	ASRRDPSGSTEAF
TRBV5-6	ASSLEVVSTDTQY
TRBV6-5	ASQRARTETQY
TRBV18	ASSPISTGTTGELF
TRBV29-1	SAGQGRDTEAF
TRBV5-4	ASSLEGALGNTIY
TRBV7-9	ASSTGQGAYGYT
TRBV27	ASSFDRVATEAF
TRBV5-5	ASSSVPGQGSGEKLF
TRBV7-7	ASRGSGETQY
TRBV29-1	SVGRLPSGGGNEQF
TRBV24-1	ATSDRNYGYT
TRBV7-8	ASSLFPTGYDGYT
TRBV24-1	AGSEGQPQH
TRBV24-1	ATSDGLTGGYGYT
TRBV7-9	ASFGLTEAF
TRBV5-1	ASSSPAADVVADTQY
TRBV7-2	ASSLGDVGGQGYEQY
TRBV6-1	ASSEGTDYT
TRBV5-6	ASSLGPRGYT
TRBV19	ASIEGGVNYGYT
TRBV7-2	ASSLDKRGIKRDNEQF
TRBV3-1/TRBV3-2	ASSQGTGDGYT
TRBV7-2	ASSLGTGLPNSPLH
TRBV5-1	ASSFGGDSGNTIY
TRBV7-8	ASSLAFRSTGELF
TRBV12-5	ASGASGTATGELF
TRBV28	ASRTDRGNEKLF
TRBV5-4	ASSLRDRGNIQY
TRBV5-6	ASSLSRTEAF
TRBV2	ASLSQGAGEQY
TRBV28	ASRLDRRAKFNQPQH
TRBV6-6	ASSPPGQGAPEQF
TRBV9	ASSVEDREYGYT
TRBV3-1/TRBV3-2	ASSQDRAYGYT
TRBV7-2	ASSLGRDYGYT
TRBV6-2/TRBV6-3	ASSYPASGGAGSYNEQF
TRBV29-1	SAAGTLNTEAF
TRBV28	ASSQPRQGIYTGELF
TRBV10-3	AISAGTGGKETQY
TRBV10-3	AISESNSGGPTTGELF
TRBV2	AITALQVPIGDVETQY
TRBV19	ASSLRVTNTEAF
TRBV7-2	ASSSGIGDSPLH
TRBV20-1	SASQGEVREKLF
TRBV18	ASSRAGAGGTEAF
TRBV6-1	ASSEAGLGNTEAF
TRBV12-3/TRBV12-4	ASSRRTGRAF
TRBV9	ASSVSPGNGYT
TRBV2	ASRKQGNTEAF
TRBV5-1	ASSLGGSETQY
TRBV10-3	AISESDRPGTEAF
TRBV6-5	ATKSGQGEEKLF
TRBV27	ASSSTSTDTQY